This T cell receptor beta chain was captured in a study of blood T cell repertoires in COVID-19. Method: immunoSEQ multiplex PCR; TCRdb's copy keeps in-frame clones and lacks some. The data hold roughly 230,000 clones, with over 75% observed a single time. Those enrolled in Seattle joined during active infection and were followed longitudinally afterward. CDR1 and CDR2 (germline): LGHDT, YNNKEL (reference sequence). V dropped 1 base and J dropped 7; count of bases not matched to a gene: 9. The CDR3 extends over 16 amino acids. Source material: peripheral blood. The sequence was collected from a man aged 45-60 years with COVID-19, enrolled during active disease. V and J are TRBV3-1 (or the pseudogene TRBV3-2) and TRBJ2-1; 8 nucleotides agree with TRBD2. The CDR3 nucleotides read TGTGCCAGCAGCCAAGTCGGGGGGGCCCCCTGGAATGAGCAGTTCTTC. The encoded protein is CASSQVGGAPWNEQFF.